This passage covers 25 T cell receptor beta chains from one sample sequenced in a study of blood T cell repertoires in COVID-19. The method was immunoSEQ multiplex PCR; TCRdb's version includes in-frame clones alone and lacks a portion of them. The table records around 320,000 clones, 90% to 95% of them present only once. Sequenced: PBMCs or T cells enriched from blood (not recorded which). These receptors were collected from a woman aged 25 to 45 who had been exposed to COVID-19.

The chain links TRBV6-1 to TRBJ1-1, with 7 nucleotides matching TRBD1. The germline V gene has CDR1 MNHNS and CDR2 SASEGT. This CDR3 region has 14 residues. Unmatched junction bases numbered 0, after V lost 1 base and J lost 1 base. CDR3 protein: CASSEGTGNTEAFF. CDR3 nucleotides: TGTGCCAGCAGTGAAGGGACAGGGAACACTGAAGCTTTCTTT.

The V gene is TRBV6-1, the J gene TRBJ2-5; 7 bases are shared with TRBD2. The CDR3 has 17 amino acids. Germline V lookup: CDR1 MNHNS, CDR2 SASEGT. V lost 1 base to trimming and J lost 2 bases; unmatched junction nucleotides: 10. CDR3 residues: CASSEGWVEAGQETQYF. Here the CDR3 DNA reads TGTGCCAGCAGTGAAGGGTGGGTGGAAGCGGGGCAAGAGACCCAGTACTTC.

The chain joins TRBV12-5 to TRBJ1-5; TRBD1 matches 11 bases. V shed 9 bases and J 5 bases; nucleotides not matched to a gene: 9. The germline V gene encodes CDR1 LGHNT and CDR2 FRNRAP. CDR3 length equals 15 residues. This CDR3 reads CASEPGTGGYQPQHF. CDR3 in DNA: TGTGCTAGCGAACCCGGGACAGGGGGTTATCAGCCCCAGCATTTT.

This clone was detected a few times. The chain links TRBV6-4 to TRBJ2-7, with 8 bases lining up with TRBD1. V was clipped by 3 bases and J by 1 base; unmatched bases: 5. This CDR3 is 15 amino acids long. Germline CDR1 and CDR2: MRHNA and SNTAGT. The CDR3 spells CASSETGGQSYEQYF. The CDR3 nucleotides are TGTGCCAGCAGTGAAACAGGGGGACAATCCTACGAGCAGTACTTC.

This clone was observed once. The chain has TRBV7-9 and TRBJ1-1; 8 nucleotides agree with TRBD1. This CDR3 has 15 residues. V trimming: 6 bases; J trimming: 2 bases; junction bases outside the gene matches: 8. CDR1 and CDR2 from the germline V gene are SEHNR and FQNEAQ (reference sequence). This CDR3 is CASRGGQGANTEAFF. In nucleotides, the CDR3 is TGTGCCAGCAGAGGAGGTCAGGGGGCAAACACTGAAGCTTTCTTT.

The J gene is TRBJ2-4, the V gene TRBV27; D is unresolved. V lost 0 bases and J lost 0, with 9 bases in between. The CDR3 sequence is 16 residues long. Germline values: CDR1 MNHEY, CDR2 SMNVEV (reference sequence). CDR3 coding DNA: TGTGCCAGCAGTTTATCCCACAGTCTAGCCAAAAACATTCAGTACTTC. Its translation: CASSLSHSLAKNIQYF.

The CDR3 coding sequence is TGTGCCAGCAGTAGACCGGGACAGGGCTACGAGCAGTACTTC. Residues: CASSRPGQGYEQYF. The chain uses TRBV27 and TRBJ2-7; the match to TRBD1 covers 9 bases. Germline V gene lookup returns CDR1 MNHEY and CDR2 SMNVEV (reference sequence). The CDR3 spans 14 residues. V shed 5 bases, J shed 3 bases, and the junction held 5 bases outside the gene matches.

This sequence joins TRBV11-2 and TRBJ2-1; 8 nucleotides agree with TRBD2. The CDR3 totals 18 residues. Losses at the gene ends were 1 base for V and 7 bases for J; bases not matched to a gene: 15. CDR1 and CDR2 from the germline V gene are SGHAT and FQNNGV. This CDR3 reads CASSLVVVRTSILNEQFF. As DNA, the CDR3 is TGTGCCAGCAGCTTAGTAGTAGTTAGGACTAGCATTCTGAATGAGCAGTTCTTC.

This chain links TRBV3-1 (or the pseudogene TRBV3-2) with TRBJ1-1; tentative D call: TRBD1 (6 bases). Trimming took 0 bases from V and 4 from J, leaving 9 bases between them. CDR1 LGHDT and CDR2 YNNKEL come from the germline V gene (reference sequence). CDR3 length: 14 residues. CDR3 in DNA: TGTGCCAGCAGCCAAGAAGCAGGGGTCACTGAAGCTTTCTTT. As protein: CASSQEAGVTEAFF.

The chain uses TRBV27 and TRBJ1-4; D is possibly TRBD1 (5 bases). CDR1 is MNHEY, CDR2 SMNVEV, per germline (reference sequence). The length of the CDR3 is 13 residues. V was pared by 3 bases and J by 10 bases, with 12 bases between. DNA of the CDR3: TGTGCCAGCAGTTTCCCAGGGCTCGGAAAACTGTTTTTT. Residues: CASSFPGLGKLFF.

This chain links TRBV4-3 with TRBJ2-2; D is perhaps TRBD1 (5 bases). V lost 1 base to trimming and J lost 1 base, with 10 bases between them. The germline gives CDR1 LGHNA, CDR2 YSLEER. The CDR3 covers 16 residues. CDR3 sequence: CASSQGPGLNTGELFF. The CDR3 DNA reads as TGCGCCAGCAGCCAAGGTCCAGGGCTGAACACCGGGGAGCTGTTTTTT.

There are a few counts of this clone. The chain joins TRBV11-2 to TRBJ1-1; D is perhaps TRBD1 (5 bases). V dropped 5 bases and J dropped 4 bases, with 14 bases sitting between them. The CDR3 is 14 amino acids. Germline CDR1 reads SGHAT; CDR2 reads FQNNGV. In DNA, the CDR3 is TGTGCCAGCAGCCGCGGGACGGTAACCACTGAAGCTTTCTTT. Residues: CASSRGTVTTEAFF.

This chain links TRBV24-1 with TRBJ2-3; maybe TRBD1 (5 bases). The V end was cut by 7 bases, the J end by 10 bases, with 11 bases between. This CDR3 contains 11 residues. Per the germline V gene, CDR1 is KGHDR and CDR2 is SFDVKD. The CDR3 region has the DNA TGTGCCACCAGGTCAGGGCCCGCGCAGTATTTT. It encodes CATRSGPAQYF.

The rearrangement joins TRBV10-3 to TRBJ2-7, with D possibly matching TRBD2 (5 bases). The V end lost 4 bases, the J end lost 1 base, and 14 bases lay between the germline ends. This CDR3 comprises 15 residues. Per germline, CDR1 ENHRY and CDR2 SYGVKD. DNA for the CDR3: TGTGCCATCAGTGCCCCGGGGATGGGTTCCTACGAGCAGTACTTC. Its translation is CAISAPGMGSYEQYF.

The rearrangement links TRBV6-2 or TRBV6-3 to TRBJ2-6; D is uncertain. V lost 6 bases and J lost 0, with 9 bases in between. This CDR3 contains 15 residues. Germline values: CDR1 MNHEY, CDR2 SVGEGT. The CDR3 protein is CASSTRSSGANVLTF. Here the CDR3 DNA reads TGTGCCAGCAGCACCCGGAGCTCTGGGGCCAACGTCCTGACTTTC.

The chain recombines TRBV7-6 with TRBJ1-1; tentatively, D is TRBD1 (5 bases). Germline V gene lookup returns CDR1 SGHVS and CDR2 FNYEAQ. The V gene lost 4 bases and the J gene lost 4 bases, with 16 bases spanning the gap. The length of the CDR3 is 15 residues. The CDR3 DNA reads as TGTGCCAGCAGCTATGATTCGGGGCGGGGCACTGAAGCTTTCTTT. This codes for CASSYDSGRGTEAFF.

For the CDR3, the DNA is TGTGCCAGCAGCCCGGGGAACCTCCGTCGAAATGAGCAGTTCTTC. This gives the protein CASSPGNLRRNEQFF. The chain combines TRBV6-4 with TRBJ2-1; D might be TRBD2 (5 bases). CDR1 is MRHNA, CDR2 SNTAGT, per germline. V dropped 6 bases and J dropped 7 bases, with 19 bases sitting between them. The CDR3 length is 15 residues.

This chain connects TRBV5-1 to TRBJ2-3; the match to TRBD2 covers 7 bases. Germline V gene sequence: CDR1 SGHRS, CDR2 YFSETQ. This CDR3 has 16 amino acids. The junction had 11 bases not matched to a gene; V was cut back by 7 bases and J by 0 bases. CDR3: CASLPMWGGSTDTQYF. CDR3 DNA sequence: TGCGCCAGCTTACCAATGTGGGGGGGAAGCACAGATACGCAGTATTTT.

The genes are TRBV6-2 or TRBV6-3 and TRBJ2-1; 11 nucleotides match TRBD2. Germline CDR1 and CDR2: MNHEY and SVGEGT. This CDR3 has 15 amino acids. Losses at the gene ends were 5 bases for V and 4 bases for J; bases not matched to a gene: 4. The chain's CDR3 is CASSALAGAYNEQFF. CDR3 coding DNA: TGTGCCAGCAGTGCACTAGCGGGGGCTTACAATGAGCAGTTCTTC.

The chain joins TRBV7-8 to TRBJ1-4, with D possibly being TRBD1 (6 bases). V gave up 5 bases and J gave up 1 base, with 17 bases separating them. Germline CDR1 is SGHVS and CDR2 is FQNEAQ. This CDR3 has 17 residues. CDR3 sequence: CASSLNRVHVTNEKLFF. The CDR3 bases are TGTGCCAGCAGCCTGAACAGGGTGCATGTAACTAATGAAAAACTGTTTTTT.

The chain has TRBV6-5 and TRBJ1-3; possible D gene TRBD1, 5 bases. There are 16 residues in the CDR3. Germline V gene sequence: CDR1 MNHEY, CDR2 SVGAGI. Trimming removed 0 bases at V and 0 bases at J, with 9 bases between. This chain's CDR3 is CASSYSGRGSGNTIYF. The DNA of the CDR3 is TGTGCCAGCAGTTACTCGGGAAGGGGCTCTGGAAACACCATATATTTT.

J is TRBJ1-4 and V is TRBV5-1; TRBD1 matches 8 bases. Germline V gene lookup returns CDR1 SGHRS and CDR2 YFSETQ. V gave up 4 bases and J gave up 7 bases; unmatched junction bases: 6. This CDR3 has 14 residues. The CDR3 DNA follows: TGCGCCAGCAGCATAGGACAGGGAGGTGAAAAACTGTTTTTT. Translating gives CASSIGQGGEKLFF.

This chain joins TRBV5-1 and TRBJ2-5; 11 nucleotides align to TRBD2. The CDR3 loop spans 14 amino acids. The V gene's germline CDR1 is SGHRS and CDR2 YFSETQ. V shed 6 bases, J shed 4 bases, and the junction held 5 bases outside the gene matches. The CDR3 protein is CASTMTSGAETQYF. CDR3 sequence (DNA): TGCGCCAGCACCATGACTAGCGGGGCAGAGACCCAGTACTTC.

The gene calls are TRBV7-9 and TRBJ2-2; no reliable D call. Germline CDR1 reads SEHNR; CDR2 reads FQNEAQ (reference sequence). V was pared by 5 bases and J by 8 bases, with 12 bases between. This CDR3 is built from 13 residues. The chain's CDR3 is CASSPFSEGELFF. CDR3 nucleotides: TGTGCCAGCAGCCCGTTTAGTGAAGGGGAGCTGTTTTTT.

CDR3 loop: CASSPSGGFTEAFF. In nucleotides, the CDR3 is TGTGCCAGCAGCCCCTCGGGGGGTTTCACTGAAGCTTTCTTT. The chain couples TRBV9 to TRBJ1-1; a weak D match, TRBD1 (5 bases). Trimming stripped 4 bases from V and 4 bases from J, with 14 bases between. Germline V gene data show CDR1 as SGDLS and CDR2 as YYNGEE. This CDR3 is 14 amino acids long.